The present TCR beta chain was sequenced within a study of human T cells and chemical hapten exposure. This clonotype was recorded a few times. Germline V gene lookup returns CDR1 SEHNR and CDR2 FQNEAQ (reference sequence). The V end was cut by 5 bases, the J end by 3 bases, with 14 bases between. This CDR3 is built from 15 residues. Time point meaning: pre-sensitization, week 0. Treatment indicated: therapeutic diphenylcyclopropenone sensitization with weekly scalp DPC. The donor pool consisted of alopecia patients aged 18 to 70 years, considered suitable for DPC. A single record per CDR3 protein comes from TCRdb applying MiXCR to the RACE reads. The repertoire consists of 120,000 or so distinct CDR3 sequences, with about 13% occurring once and the leading ten covering roughly 3.1%.

The chain recombines TRBV7-9 with TRBJ2-1; possibly TRBD2 for D (5 bases). The TCR comes from a woman aged 18 to 35 with alopecia areata. Some clones in this sample may be carry-over from other donors' samples. Sample: whole blood, taken in connection with sensitization to the hapten diphenylcyclopropenone (DPC). This CDR3 reads CASSRVFGNYNEQFF. For the CDR3, the DNA is TGTGCCAGCAGCCGTGTCTTCGGGAACTACAATGAGCAGTTCTTC.